This T cell receptor (beta chain) derives from a study of blood T cell repertoires in COVID-19. In the study's own analysis: Estimation of nucleated cell counts was performed using reference gene primer amplification. The method was immunoSEQ multiplex PCR; TCRdb's version includes in-frame clones alone and lacks a portion of them. Clonal size and the V and J genes are those of that table, whereas D and trimming came from the DNA. The sample holds fewer than 450,000 clones; around nine tenths are singletons and the top ten take around 1.2%. The study recruited people aged roughly 18 to 95 years across roughly 25 US areas. Participant reports of clinical history set cohort assignment. Two consecutive negative NP/OP PCR tests, clearance, or resolved symptoms defined Cohort 3 recovery. Material for sequencing was PBMCs or T cells enriched from blood (not recorded which). This TCR derives from a woman aged 18-35 years who had recovered from COVID-19.

Here the CDR3 DNA reads TGTGCCAGCAGTTTGCCCGGGTTTGTTGAAGCTTTCTTT. It translates to CASSLPGFVEAFF. The J gene is TRBJ1-1, the V gene TRBV12-3 or TRBV12-4; D is unresolved. The CDR3 length is 13 residues. V lost 3 bases, J lost 7 bases, and 12 bases lay in between.